This is a list of T cell receptor beta chains from one sample in a study of CD8+ T cells in alopecia areata. Here immunoSEQ multiplex PCR was the method, and the copy in TCRdb shows in-frame clones only, minus some. The profile shows about 300,000 clones, 58% of them singletons. Source: CD4+ T cells sorted from blood, taken at week 24, from a patient treated with tofacitinib. These receptors all stem from a human donor with alopecia areata. CDR3s leave out the opening cysteine and the closing phenylalanine or tryptophan. Fields, in order: clone size, V gene, J gene, CDR3 protein. Only part of the rows carry a size: once, few, many, or a class if the clone is expanded.

>-|TRBV5-4|TRBJ2-7
ASSFTGGPYEQY
>-|TRBV5-6|TRBJ1-1
ASSRGFEAF
>-|TRBV28|TRBJ1-2
ASSLGTGGYGYT
>few|TRBV9|TRBJ1-5
ASSATPYSNQPQH
>-|TRBV4-1|TRBJ2-3
ASSQAPWQSAGDTQY
>-|TRBV25-1|TRBJ1-6
ASSEVRGKSPLH
>-|TRBV29-1|TRBJ2-2
SVAGPRGTGELF
>-|TRBV2|TRBJ2-1
ASSYLTRGGEQF
>once|TRBV29-1|TRBJ1-1
SVEGLMNTEAF
>-|TRBV7-9|TRBJ1-1
ASSLTASWTDMNTEAF
>-|TRBV7-2|TRBJ2-5
ASSPRGGGAVIEY
>-|TRBV7-9|TRBJ2-7
ASIRTQGGYEQY
>-|TRBV2|TRBJ1-2
ASLGQAYGYT
>-|TRBV2|TRBJ2-7
ASGGSAAATYEQY